Reported below is one T cell receptor beta chain. The method was immunoSEQ multiplex PCR; TCRdb's version includes in-frame clones alone and lacks a portion of them. The sample lists approximately 25,000 clones, roughly 79% seen once, with roughly 26% in the top ten. Germline CDR1 is LNHDA and CDR2 is SQIVND (reference sequence). The CDR3 length is 13 residues. V was pared by 3 bases and J by 6 bases, with 3 bases of the junction left unmatched. These data are taken from a study of radiotherapy plus CTLA-4 blockade in lung cancer. This chain links TRBV19 with TRBJ2-5, with 8 bases matching TRBD1. This material consisted of peripheral blood, taken from a patient treated with radiotherapy plus ipilimumab. This sequence was found in a human donor with non-small cell lung cancer that progressed on radiotherapy plus ipilimumab. The CDR3 loop reads CASSIGQGQTQYF. The CDR3 DNA is TGTGCCAGTAGTATTGGACAGGGACAGACCCAGTACTTC.